What follows is one TCR beta chain and its context. The antigen is undetermined. The sample is drawn from a study of T cell responses to AZD1222 COVID-19 vaccine. Regarding the study as a whole: Across the whole spike, CD4 TCRs peaked at regions 160-218 and 743-854. Every sample of the repertoires postdated the peak T cell response. Only a handful of AZD1222 recipients, more than 5 in all, had baseline seropositivity.

This CDR3 comprises 15 residues. Per germline, CDR1 MNHEY and CDR2 SVGAGI. V shed 4 bases and J shed 0 bases, with 7 bases lying between them. Using immunoSEQ multiplex PCR, the repertoire was profiled, and TCRdb retains in-frame clones only, with some absent. The sample holds approximately 150,000 clones, approximately 94% seen once. The specimen comprised peripheral blood, sampled on day 0 of AZD1222 vaccination. V and J are TRBV6-5 and TRBJ1-6; D is undetermined. The TCR comes from an adult in good health. DNA of the CDR3: TGTGCCAGCAGTTTTCGTAGCTCCTATAATTCACCCCTCCACTTT. It translates to CASSFRSSYNSPLHF.